This entry is about one T cell receptor beta chain. J gave up 6 bases and V 2 bases, and 7 bases lay outside the gene matches. The CDR3 is made up of 14 amino acids. The germline gives CDR1 MDHEN, CDR2 SYDVKM. Under the authors' procedure: The authors estimated nucleated cell counts from reference gene primer amplification. Sequencing used immunoSEQ multiplex PCR; TCRdb keeps in-frame clones, though not all of them. That table supplies the V and J calls and clone size; D and trimming were determined from the DNA. The repertoire holds under 250,000 clones, around 86% seen once, with 1.9% in the top ten. The data are from a study of blood T cell repertoires in COVID-19. The overall study: The cDNA or gDNA used as material had been derived from T cells, B-cell-depleted T cells, or PBMCs.

The receptor comes from a man aged 25 to 40 who had recovered from COVID-19. The sequencing sample was made of peripheral blood. The chain joins TRBV28 to TRBJ2-7, with 7 bases identical to TRBD2. The CDR3, as DNA: TGTGCCAGCAGTTTAGGTTGGGAGGGCTTCGAGCAGTACGTC. This sequence encodes CASSLGWEGFEQYV.